This T cell receptor (beta chain) originates from a study of T-cell reconstitution after alpha-beta-depleted transplantation in children. This clonotype was detected only a few times. As it was prepared, the TCRbeta library received unique molecular identifiers. MiXCR was run by TCRdb on the PCR reads, yielding one entry per CDR3 protein. The top ten hold roughly a third of the sample, which has roughly 200,000 distinct CDR3 sequences, roughly 8.3% seen once. Germline V CDR1 and CDR2: SGHRS, YFSETQ. Trimming removed 0 bases from V and 3 bases from J, with 10 bases in between. The CDR3 has 14 residues.

Here the sequenced sample was PBMCs, mostly from graft donor cells, taken 360 days after TCRalphabeta/CD19-depleted stem cell transplant. The rearrangement links TRBV5-1 to TRBJ2-7; possibly TRBD1 for D (5 bases). The receptor was isolated from a male patient aged 2-10 years who had a stem cell transplant for acute myeloid leukemia, so the T cells may come from the graft donor. CDR3 residues: CASSLGQGVYEQYF. CDR3 in DNA: TGCGCCAGCAGCTTGGGGCAGGGCGTCTACGAGCAGTACTTC.